One T cell receptor beta chain is described in this entry. It was CD45RO-negative cells, positively selected for CCR7, that made up naive CD8 cells, with terminally differentiated effector memory CD45RA+ cells excluded. There were only Caucasian adults among the donors, and all lived in Nashville, Tennessee. These data come from a study of shared clonotypes between healthy human individuals. The protocol was immunoSEQ multiplex PCR, while the TCRdb copy is restricted to in-frame clones and leaves out a portion. The sample contains nearly 2 million clones, just under 95% of which appear only once. Unmatched junction bases numbered 8, after V lost 6 bases and J lost 3 bases. This CDR3 is built from 13 residues. CDR1 is SQVTM, CDR2 ANQGSEA, per germline.

This clonotype was sampled from a man younger than 35 in good health. This chain links TRBV29-1 with TRBJ2-7; TRBD2 aligns across 7 bases. The specimen sequenced was naive CD8+ T cells sorted from blood. As DNA, the CDR3 is TGCAGCGTCGGGACTACCGGGGACTACGAGCAGTACTTC. Protein: CSVGTTGDYEQYF.